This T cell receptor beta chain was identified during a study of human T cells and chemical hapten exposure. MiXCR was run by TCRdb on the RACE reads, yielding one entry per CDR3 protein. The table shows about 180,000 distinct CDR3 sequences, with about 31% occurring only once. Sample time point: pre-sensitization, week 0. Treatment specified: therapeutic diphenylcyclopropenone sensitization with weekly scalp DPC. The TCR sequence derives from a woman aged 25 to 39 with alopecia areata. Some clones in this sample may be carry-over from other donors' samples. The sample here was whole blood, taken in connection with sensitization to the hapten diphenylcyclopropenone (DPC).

This chain's CDR3 is CSARYRVGLGEQFF. As DNA, the CDR3 is TGCAGTGCTAGGTACAGGGTGGGGTTGGGTGAGCAGTTCTTC. The chain uses TRBV20-1 and TRBJ2-1, with D possibly being TRBD1 (6 bases). Trimming left V 3 bases short and J 9 bases short, with 18 bases between. In germline, CDR1 is DFQATT, CDR2 SNEGSKA (reference sequence). CDR3 length: 14 residues.